Each of the 7 T cell receptor beta chains below was sequenced from the same sample in a study of blood T cell repertoires in COVID-19. Profiled with immunoSEQ multiplex PCR; TCRdb holds only in-frame clones, not every one. Of about 280,000 clones in the sample, about four fifths were seen once. The source material was PBMCs or T cells enriched from blood (not recorded which). The origin of the receptors is a middle-aged man who had been exposed to COVID-19.

The V and J genes are TRBV2 and TRBJ2-1; 9 bases agree with TRBD2. The CDR3 is 13 residues long. V shed 9 bases, J shed 5 bases, and the junction held 5 bases outside the gene matches. Germline CDR1 SNHLY, CDR2 FYNNEI. In DNA form, the CDR3 reads TGTGCCAGGTTCCTAGCGGGGCACAATGAGCAGTTCTTC. It codes for CARFLAGHNEQFF.

Points on this clone: A much more abundant neighbour one base away suggests this may be a read error. The rearrangement links TRBV11-3 to TRBJ2-3; D unclear. CDR1 and CDR2 (germline): SGHNT, YENEEA. V was shortened by 5 bases and J by 6 bases, with 6 bases between the two germline ends. This CDR3 is built from 11 residues. This chain's CDR3 is CASSQQDTQYF. In nucleotides, the CDR3 is TGTGCCAGCAGCCAACAGGATACGCAGTATTTT. The full variable domain, rest sourced from reference TRBV11-3 and TRBJ2-3, is EAGVVQSPRYKIIEKKQPVAFWCNPISGHNTLYWYLQNLGQGPELLIRYENEEAVDDSQLPKDRFSAERLKGVDSTLKIQPAELGDSAVYLCASSQQDTQYFGPGTRLTVL.

The J gene is TRBJ2-1, the V gene TRBV3-1 (or the pseudogene TRBV3-2); 11 nucleotides match TRBD1. The ends lost 3 bases at V and 4 bases at J; junction bases unmatched: 2. The CDR3 totals 15 residues. In germline, CDR1 is LGHDT, CDR2 YNNKEL (reference sequence). CDR3 bases: TGTGCCAGCAGCCAGGGGGACAGGGGGTACAATGAGCAGTTCTTC. Translated, it gives CASSQGDRGYNEQFF.

The chain recombines TRBV5-1 with TRBJ2-1, with D perhaps matching TRBD2 (5 bases). CDR1 SGHRS and CDR2 YFSETQ come from the germline V gene. The V gene lost 6 bases and the J gene lost 7 bases, with 20 bases spanning the gap. CDR3 length equals 15 residues. The CDR3 region has the DNA TGCGCCAGCACGTTCTCCGGGTCCACGGGGAATGAGCAGTTCTTC. It encodes CASTFSGSTGNEQFF.

The J gene is TRBJ1-1, the V gene TRBV10-3, with D perhaps matching TRBD1 (5 bases). The CDR3 is made up of 15 amino acids. The germline V gene encodes CDR1 ENHRY and CDR2 SYGVKD. Trimming stripped 4 bases from V and 0 bases from J, with 12 bases between. The CDR3 loop is CAISVGGTLNTEAFF. The CDR3 region has the DNA TGTGCCATCAGTGTGGGGGGGACCCTGAACACTGAAGCTTTCTTT.

This sequence joins TRBV5-4 and TRBJ2-7; 10 bases match TRBD2. The CDR3 runs 16 residues. The germline V gene encodes CDR1 SGHNT and CDR2 YYREEE (reference sequence). V trimming: 0 bases; J trimming: 4 bases; junction bases outside the gene matches: 7. The CDR3 loop is CASSLAASGSVYEQYF. CDR3 DNA: TGTGCCAGCAGCTTGGCCGCTAGCGGGAGCGTTTACGAGCAGTACTTC.

J is TRBJ1-2 and V is TRBV2, with a possible D match to TRBD1 (5 bases). CDR1 is SNHLY and CDR2 is FYNNEI in the germline V gene. V dropped 8 bases and J dropped 7 bases, with 17 bases sitting between them. There are 13 residues in the CDR3. The chain's CDR3 is CASAPEKQAGYTF. The CDR3 DNA reads as TGTGCCAGCGCCCCGGAGAAACAGGCTGGCTACACCTTC.